The 9 T cell receptor beta chains below come from one sample, sequenced in a study of post-analysis software for immune sequencing data. Study-wide results and limits: Roughly five TRBV segments were significantly more frequent in patients than in controls. TRBV5-6, TRBV5-1 and TRBV20-1 were among these segments.

Sequencing libraries made from TCR beta cDNA carried unique molecular identifiers. Each CDR3 protein is one row after TCRdb ran MiXCR on the PCR reads. Among approximately 660,000 distinct CDR3 sequences listed, 59% were seen once. Their target antigens are unknown. Input material: blood. The receptors derive from a girl aged 2-9 years with multiple sclerosis.

The gene calls are TRBV4-3 and TRBJ2-1; 15 bases are shared with TRBD2. The ends lost 0 bases at V and 7 bases at J; junction bases unmatched: 1. CDR1 is LGHNA and CDR2 is YSLEER in the germline V gene. The CDR3 length is 16 residues. The CDR3: CASSQDGTSGGNEQFF. The CDR3 coding sequence is TGCGCCAGCAGCCAAGATGGGACTAGCGGGGGGAATGAGCAGTTCTTC.

The chain couples TRBV20-1 to TRBJ1-1; D is ambiguous. Trimming took off 3 bases at V and 5 bases at J, with 13 bases between the two ends. The length of the CDR3 is 13 residues. CDR1 is DFQATT, CDR2 SNEGSKA, per germline (reference sequence). CDR3 in DNA: TGCAGTGCTAGGGGCCTCCGTGGGACTGAAGCTTTCTTT. It encodes CSARGLRGTEAFF.

The CDR3, as DNA: TGTGCCAGCAGTGTAGGACGGGACGGCCATGCCGATGCTCAGCCCCAGCATTTT. This gives the protein CASSVGRDGHADAQPQHF. The genes are TRBV6-1 and TRBJ1-5; the D gene is possibly TRBD1 (5 bases). V lost 4 bases, J lost 6 bases, and 25 bases lay in between. Germline lookup yields CDR1 MNHNS and CDR2 SASEGT. The CDR3 spans 18 residues.

J is TRBJ2-5 and V is TRBV29-1, with TRBD2 identical over 14 bases. Germline CDR1 is SQVTM and CDR2 is ANQGSEA. V shed 4 bases and J 5 bases; nucleotides not matched to a gene: 9. The CDR3 contains 16 residues. The CDR3 DNA reads TGCAGCGTTGGGATTGGGACTAGCGGGAGAGGGGAGACCCAGTACTTC. It codes for CSVGIGTSGRGETQYF.

The CDR3 is CASSQVAGRTEAFF. The CDR3 coding sequence is TGTGCCAGCAGCCAAGTAGCAGGGAGGACTGAAGCTTTCTTT. The V and J genes are TRBV14 and TRBJ1-1; D perhaps matches TRBD1 (5 bases). V shed 1 base and J shed 5 bases, with 11 bases lying between them. Germline V gene sequence: CDR1 SGHDN, CDR2 FVKESK. CDR3 length equals 14 residues.

This chain joins TRBV7-2 and TRBJ2-4; D is perhaps TRBD2 (5 bases). Germline V CDR1 and CDR2: SGHTA, FQGNSA. V was clipped by 0 bases and J by 1 base, with 19 bases between them. The CDR3 covers 19 residues. As DNA, the CDR3 is TGTGCCAGCAGCTTAGCCGCGCACCAAAGGTTAGCGGCCAAAAACATTCAGTACTTC. It codes for CASSLAAHQRLAAKNIQYF.

V and J are TRBV29-1 and TRBJ2-5, with 8 bases identical to TRBD2. Germline CDR1 is SQVTM and CDR2 is ANQGSEA. The length of the CDR3 is 15 residues. The J segment lost 2 bases and the V segment lost 8 bases, leaving 13 bases of the junction unmatched. The CDR3 sequence: CSIGRAQRGQETQYF. The CDR3 nucleotides read TGCAGCATCGGAAGAGCCCAGCGGGGGCAAGAGACCCAGTACTTC.

The J gene is TRBJ2-5, the V gene TRBV7-2; D might be TRBD2 (7 bases). V lost 4 bases to trimming and J lost 5 bases, with 23 bases between them. There are 17 residues in the CDR3. Germline CDR1 and CDR2: SGHTA and FQGNSA. Written as DNA, the CDR3 is TGTGCCAGCAGCTCCGCCTTCCGGAGGGGGGGGCGGGAGACCCAGTACTTC. It yields the protein CASSSAFRRGGRETQYF.

This clonotype was seen more than once but under ten times. This sequence joins TRBV5-1 and TRBJ2-5; 13 bases agree with TRBD2. Germline V gene lookup returns CDR1 SGHRS and CDR2 YFSETQ. V gave up 0 bases and J gave up 5 bases; unmatched junction bases: 7. CDR3 length equals 17 residues. The DNA for the CDR3 is TGCGCCAGCAGCTTGGTACTAGCGGGAGGGCCGGTGGAGACCCAGTACTTC. Amino acids: CASSLVLAGGPVETQYF.